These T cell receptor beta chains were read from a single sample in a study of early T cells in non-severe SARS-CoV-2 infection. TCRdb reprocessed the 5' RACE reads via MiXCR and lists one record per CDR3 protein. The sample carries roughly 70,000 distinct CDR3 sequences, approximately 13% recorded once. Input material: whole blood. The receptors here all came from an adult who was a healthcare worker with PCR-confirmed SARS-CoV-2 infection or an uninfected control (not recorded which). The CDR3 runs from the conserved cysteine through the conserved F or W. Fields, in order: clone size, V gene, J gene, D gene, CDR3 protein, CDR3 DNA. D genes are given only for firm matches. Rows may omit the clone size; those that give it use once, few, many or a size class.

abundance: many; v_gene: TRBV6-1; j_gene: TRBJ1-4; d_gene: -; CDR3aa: CASSEVDNGDGEKLFF; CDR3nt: TGTGCCAGCAGTGAAGTGGACAACGGCGATGGTGAAAAACTGTTTTTT
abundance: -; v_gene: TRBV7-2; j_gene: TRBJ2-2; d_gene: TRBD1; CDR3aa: CASIGQGAANTGELFF; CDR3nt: TGTGCCAGCATCGGACAGGGGGCGGCGAACACCGGGGAGCTGTTTTTT
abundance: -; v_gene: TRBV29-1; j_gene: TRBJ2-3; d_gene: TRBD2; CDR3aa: CSVSGGSTDTQYF; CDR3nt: TGCAGCGTCAGCGGGGGAAGCACAGATACGCAGTATTTT
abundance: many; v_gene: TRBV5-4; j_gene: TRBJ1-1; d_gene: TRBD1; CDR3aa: CASRLDRATTEAFF; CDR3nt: TGTGCCAGCAGATTAGACAGGGCTACGACTGAAGCTTTCTTT
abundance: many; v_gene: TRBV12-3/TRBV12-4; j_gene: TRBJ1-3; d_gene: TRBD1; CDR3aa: CASTTRGQGVGNTIYF; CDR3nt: TGTGCCAGCACCACCAGGGGGCAGGGGGTCGGAAACACCATATATTTT
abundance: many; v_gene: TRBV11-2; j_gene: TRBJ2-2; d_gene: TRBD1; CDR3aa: CASSWTGRVTGELFF; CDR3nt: TGTGCCAGCAGCTGGACAGGGCGGGTCACCGGGGAGCTGTTTTTT
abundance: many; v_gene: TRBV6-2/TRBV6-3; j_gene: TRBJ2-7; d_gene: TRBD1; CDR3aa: CASSPDRAYEQYF; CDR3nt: TGTGCCAGCAGTCCCGACAGGGCCTACGAGCAGTACTTC
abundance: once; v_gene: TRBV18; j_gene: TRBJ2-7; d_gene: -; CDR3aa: CASSLNSLYEQYF; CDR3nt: TGTGCCAGCTCACTCAACTCCCTCTACGAGCAGTACTTC
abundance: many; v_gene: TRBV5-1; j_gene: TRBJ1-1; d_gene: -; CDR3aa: CASRSGGTEAFF; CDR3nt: TGCGCCAGCAGAAGTGGAGGGACTGAAGCTTTCTTT
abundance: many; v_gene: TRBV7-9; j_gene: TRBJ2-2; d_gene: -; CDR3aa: CASSLSVSSNTGELFF; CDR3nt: TGTGCCAGCAGCTTAAGCGTGTCGTCGAACACCGGGGAGCTGTTTTTT
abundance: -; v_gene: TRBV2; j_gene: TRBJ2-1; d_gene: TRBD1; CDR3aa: CASSGQGAYNEQFF; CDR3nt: TGTGCCAGCAGTGGACAGGGGGCTTACAATGAGCAGTTCTTC
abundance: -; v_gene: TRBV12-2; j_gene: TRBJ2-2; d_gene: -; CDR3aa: CASRLGPRINTGELFF; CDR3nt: TGTGCAAGTCGCTTAGGACCACGGATAAACACCGGGGAGCTGTTTTTT
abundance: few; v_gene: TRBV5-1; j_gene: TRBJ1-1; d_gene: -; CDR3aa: CASSLRTLGDEAFF; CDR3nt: TGCGCCAGCAGCCTCCGGACCTTGGGGGATGAAGCTTTCTTT
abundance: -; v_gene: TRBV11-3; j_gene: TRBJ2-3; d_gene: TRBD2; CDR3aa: CASSLVASGRGIDTQYF; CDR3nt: TGTGCCAGCAGCTTAGTTGCTAGCGGGAGAGGAATAGATACGCAGTATTTT
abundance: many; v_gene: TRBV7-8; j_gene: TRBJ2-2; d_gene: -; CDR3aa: CASSLLEVAGELFF; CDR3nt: TGTGCCAGCAGCCTTCTTGAGGTAGCCGGGGAGCTGTTTTTT
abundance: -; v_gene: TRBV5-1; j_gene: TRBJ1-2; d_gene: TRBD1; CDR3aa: CASSNQGANNYGYTF; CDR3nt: TGCGCCAGCAGCAACCAGGGGGCAAATAACTATGGCTACACCTTC
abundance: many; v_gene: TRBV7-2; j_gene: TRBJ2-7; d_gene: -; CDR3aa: CASSFYHSYEQYF; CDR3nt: TGTGCCAGCAGCTTCTACCATTCCTACGAGCAGTACTTC
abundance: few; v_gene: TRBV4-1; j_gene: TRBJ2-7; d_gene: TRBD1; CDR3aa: CASSYQGAYEQYF; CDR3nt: TGCGCCAGCAGCTACCAGGGGGCCTACGAGCAGTACTTC
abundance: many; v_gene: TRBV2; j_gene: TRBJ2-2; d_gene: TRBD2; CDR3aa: CASSDPAGVTGELFF; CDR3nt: TGTGCCAGCAGTGACCCAGCGGGAGTCACGGGGGAGCTGTTTTTT
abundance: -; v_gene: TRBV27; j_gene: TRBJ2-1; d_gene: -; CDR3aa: CASSWTESSYNEQFF; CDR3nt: TGTGCCAGCAGTTGGACAGAAAGCTCCTACAATGAGCAGTTCTTC
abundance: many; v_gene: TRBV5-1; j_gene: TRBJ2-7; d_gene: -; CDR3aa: CASSFRTNSYEQYF; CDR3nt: TGCGCCAGCAGCTTCCGGACTAACTCCTACGAGCAGTACTTC
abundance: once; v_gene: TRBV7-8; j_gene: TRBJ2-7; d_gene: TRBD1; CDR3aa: CASSSPGQGAYEQYF; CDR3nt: TGTGCCAGCAGCTCCCCGGGACAGGGGGCTTACGAGCAGTACTTC
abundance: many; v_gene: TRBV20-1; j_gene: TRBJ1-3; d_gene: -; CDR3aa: CSASRSPNGNTIYF; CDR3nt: TGCAGTGCTAGTAGGTCCCCCAACGGGAACACCATATATTTT
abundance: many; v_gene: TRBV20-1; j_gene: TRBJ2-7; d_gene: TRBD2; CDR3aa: CSARELAGGRFYEQYF; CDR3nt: TGCAGTGCTAGAGAGTTAGCGGGAGGGCGTTTCTACGAGCAGTACTTC
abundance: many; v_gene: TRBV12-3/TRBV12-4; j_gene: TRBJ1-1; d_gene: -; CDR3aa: CASSFFTNTEAFF; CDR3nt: TGTGCCAGCAGTTTTTTTACGAACACTGAAGCTTTCTTT
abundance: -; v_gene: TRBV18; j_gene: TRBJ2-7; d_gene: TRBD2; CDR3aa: CASSGTSGASSYEQYF; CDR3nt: TGTGCCAGCTCCGGGACTAGCGGGGCGAGCTCCTACGAGCAGTACTTC
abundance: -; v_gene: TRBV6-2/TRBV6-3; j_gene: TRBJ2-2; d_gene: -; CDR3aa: CASRSSGTGELFF; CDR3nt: TGTGCCAGCAGATCTAGTGGCACCGGGGAGCTGTTTTTT
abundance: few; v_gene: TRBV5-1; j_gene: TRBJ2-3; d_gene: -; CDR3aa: CASSLPADTQYF; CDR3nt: TGCGCCAGCAGCTTGCCAGCAGATACGCAGTATTTT
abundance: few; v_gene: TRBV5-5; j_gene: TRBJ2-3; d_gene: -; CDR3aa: CASSRRAAGLSTDTQYF; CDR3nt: TGTGCCAGCAGCAGAAGAGCGGCTGGCCTTAGCACAGATACGCAGTATTTT
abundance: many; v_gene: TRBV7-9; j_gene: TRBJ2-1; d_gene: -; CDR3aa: CASRHTGFEQFF; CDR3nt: TGTGCCAGCAGGCATACAGGCTTTGAGCAGTTCTTC
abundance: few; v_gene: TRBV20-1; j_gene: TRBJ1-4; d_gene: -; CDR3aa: CSARPGGGGFEKLFF; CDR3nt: TGCAGTGCTAGGCCCGGAGGAGGAGGATTTGAAAAACTGTTTTTT
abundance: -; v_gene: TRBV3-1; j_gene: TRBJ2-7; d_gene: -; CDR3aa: CASSQESYEQYF; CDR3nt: TGTGCCAGCAGCCAAGAAAGCTACGAGCAGTACTTC
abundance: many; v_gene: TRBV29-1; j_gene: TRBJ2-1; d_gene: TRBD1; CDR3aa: CSVKRQGVINEQFF; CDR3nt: TGCAGCGTTAAAAGACAGGGGGTGATCAATGAGCAGTTCTTC
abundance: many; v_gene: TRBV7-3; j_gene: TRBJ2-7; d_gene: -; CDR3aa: CASSLTTGGYEQYF; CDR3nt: TGTGCCAGCAGCTTAACAACCGGCGGCTACGAGCAGTACTTC
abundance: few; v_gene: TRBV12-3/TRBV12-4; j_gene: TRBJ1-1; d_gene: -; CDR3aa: CASSPSDRNTEAFF; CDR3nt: TGTGCCAGCAGTCCATCAGACAGGAACACTGAAGCTTTCTTT
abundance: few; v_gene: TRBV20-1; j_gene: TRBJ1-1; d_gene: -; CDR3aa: CSASRDLNTEAFF; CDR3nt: TGCAGTGCTAGCAGAGACCTGAACACTGAAGCTTTCTTT
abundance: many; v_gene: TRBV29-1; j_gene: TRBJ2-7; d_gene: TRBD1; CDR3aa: CSVRQGAYEQYF; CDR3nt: TGCAGCGTGAGACAGGGGGCCTACGAGCAGTACTTC
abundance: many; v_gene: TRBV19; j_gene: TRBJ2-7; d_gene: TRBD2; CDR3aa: CASSQTGGRAYEQYF; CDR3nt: TGTGCCAGTAGCCAGACGGGCGGGAGGGCCTACGAGCAGTACTTC
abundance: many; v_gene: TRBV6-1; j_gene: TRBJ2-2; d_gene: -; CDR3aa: CASIETGELFF; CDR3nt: TGTGCCAGCATCGAAACCGGGGAGCTGTTTTTT
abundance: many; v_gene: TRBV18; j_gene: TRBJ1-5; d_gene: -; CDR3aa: CASSPTQGWDQPQHF; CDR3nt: TGTGCCAGCTCACCCACACAGGGTTGGGATCAGCCCCAGCATTTT
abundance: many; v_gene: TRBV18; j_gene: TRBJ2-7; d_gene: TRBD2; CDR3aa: CASSPEREEQYF; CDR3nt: TGTGCCAGCTCACCAGAGCGGGAAGAGCAGTACTTC
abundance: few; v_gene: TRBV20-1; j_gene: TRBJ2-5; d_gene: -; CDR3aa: CSAGLGRQQETQYF; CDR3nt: TGCAGTGCAGGATTGGGGCGACAGCAAGAGACCCAGTACTTC
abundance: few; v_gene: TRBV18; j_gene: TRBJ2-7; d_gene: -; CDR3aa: CASSITGPLRSYEQYF; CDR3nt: TGTGCCAGCTCAATCACGGGACCGCTACGCTCCTACGAGCAGTACTTC
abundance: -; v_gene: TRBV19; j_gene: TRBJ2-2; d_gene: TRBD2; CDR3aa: CASSMSGGANTGELFF; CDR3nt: TGTGCCAGTAGTATGTCGGGGGGGGCCAACACCGGGGAGCTGTTTTTT
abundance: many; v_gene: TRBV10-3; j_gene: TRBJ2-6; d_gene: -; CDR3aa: CAISEGVLSGANVLTF; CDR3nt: TGTGCCATCAGTGAAGGGGTGCTCTCTGGGGCCAACGTCCTGACTTTC
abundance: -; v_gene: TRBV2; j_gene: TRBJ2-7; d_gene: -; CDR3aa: CASSVVRSYEQYF; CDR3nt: TGTGCCAGCAGTGTTGTCAGGTCCTACGAGCAGTACTTC
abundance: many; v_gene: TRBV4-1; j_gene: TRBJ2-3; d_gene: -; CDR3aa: CASSQGGGTRDTQYF; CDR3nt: TGCGCCAGCAGCCAAGGAGGGGGGACGCGAGATACGCAGTATTTT
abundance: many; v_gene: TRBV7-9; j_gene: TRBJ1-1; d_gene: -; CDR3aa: CASSYGWNTEAFF; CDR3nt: TGTGCCAGCAGCTACGGATGGAACACTGAAGCTTTCTTT
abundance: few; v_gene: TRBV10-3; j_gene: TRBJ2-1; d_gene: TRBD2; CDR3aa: CATKPRLAGGPGEQFF; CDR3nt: TGTGCCACCAAACCAAGACTAGCGGGGGGGCCAGGTGAGCAGTTCTTC
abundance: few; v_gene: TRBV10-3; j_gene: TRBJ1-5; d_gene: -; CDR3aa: CAIANMTGRNQPQHF; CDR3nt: TGTGCCATCGCAAATATGACAGGCCGCAATCAGCCCCAGCATTTT
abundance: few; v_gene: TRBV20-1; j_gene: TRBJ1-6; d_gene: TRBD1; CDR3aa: CSAKGAWNSPLHF; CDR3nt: TGCAGTGCTAAGGGGGCATGGAATTCACCCCTCCACTTT
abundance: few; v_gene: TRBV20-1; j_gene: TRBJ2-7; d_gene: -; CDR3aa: CSARDLNRVYEQYF; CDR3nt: TGCAGTGCTAGAGATCTTAACAGGGTCTACGAGCAGTACTTC
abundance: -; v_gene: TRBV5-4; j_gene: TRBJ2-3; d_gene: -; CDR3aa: CASSLRQGFPDTQYF; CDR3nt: TGTGCCAGCAGCTTGAGGCAGGGCTTTCCAGATACGCAGTATTTT
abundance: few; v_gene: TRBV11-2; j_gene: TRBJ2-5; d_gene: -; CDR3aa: CASSLFPSETQYF; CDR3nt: TGTGCCAGCAGCTTATTCCCCTCGGAGACCCAGTACTTC
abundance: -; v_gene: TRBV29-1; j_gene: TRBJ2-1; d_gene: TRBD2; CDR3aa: CSVVPRGGGEQFF; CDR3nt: TGCAGCGTTGTACCGCGGGGGGGTGGTGAGCAGTTCTTC
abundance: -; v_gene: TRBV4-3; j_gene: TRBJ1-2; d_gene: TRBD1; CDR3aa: CASTPGDRENYGYTF; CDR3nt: TGCGCCAGCACCCCTGGGGACAGGGAAAACTATGGCTACACCTTC
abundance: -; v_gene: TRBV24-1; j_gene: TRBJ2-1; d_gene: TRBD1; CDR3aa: CATSDSYRGSSYNEQFF; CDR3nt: TGTGCCACCAGTGATTCTTACAGGGGATCATCCTACAATGAGCAGTTCTTC